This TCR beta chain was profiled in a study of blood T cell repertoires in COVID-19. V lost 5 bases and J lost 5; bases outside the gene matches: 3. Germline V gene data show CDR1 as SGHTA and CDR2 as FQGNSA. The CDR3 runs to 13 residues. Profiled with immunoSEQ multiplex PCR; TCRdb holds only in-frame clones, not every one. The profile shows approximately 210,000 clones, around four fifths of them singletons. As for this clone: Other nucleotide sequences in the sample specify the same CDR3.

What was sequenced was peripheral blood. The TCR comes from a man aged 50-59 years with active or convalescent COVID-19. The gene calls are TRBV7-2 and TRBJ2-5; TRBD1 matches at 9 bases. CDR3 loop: CASSLDRGETQYF. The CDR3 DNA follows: TGTGCCAGCAGCCTTGACAGGGGGGAGACCCAGTACTTC.